This TCR beta chain was observed in a study of beta chain features in type 1 diabetes. Findings and limits, study-wide: Naive, central memory and Treg TCRB repertoires appeared more alike in patients than in healthy donors. Type 1 diabetes patients showed fewer insertions and more deletions at VDJ junctions.

The investigators reverse transcribed all of the isolated RNA, so they sequenced expressed TCRB transcripts. TCRdb's table, derived via immunoSEQ multiplex PCR, lists solely in-frame clones and lacks some. Counted here are about 250,000 clones, over 12% occurring once; the ten biggest clones make up around 0.025%. Comment on this clone: Its antigen is unknown.

V shed 3 bases and J 2 bases; nucleotides not matched to a gene: 7. Germline V CDR1 and CDR2: SGHAT, FQNNGV. The CDR3 extends over 15 amino acids. This chain joins TRBV11-2 and TRBJ2-7; 7 nucleotides agree with TRBD1. The source is a woman in her thirties or forties in good health. Source material: naive CD4+ T cells from blood. CDR3 sequence: CASSFWTGATYEQYF. The CDR3 DNA reads as TGTGCCAGCAGCTTCTGGACAGGCGCTACCTACGAGCAGTACTTC.